The 3 T cell receptor beta chains below come from one sample, sequenced in a study of metastatic and nonmetastatic thyroid tumors. Before thyroid surgery, none of the patients had received any treatment. TCRdb ran MiXCR on the PCR reads. The table shows over 9,000 clones, with approximately 40% occurring only once. The sequenced sample was tumor tissue. The receptors were gathered from a female donor with papillary thyroid cancer or a benign thyroid nodule (not recorded which). Some clones in this sample may be carry-over from other donors' samples.

This chain joins TRBV6-1 and TRBJ1-5; D is perhaps TRBD1 (6 bases). The V gene's germline CDR1 is MNHNS and CDR2 SASEGT. The CDR3 extends over 13 amino acids. V was clipped by 7 bases and J by 7 bases, with 14 bases between them. The CDR3 DNA sequence: TGTGCCAGCAAATTACAGGGTAAGCAGCCCCAGCATTTT. It yields the protein CASKLQGKQPQHF.

The genes are TRBV28 and TRBJ1-2; D unclear. CDR1 and CDR2 from the germline V gene are MDHEN and SYDVKM. This CDR3 has 10 residues. Trimming shortened V by 7 bases and J by 8 bases, and 8 bases separated the two germline ends. The CDR3 nucleotides are TGTGCCAGCAAGCAGTTCGGCTACACCTTC. Translating it yields CASKQFGYTF.

The V gene is TRBV4-2, the J gene TRBJ1-5; D not certain. The ends were cut back, 6 bases at V and 1 base at J, with 7 bases in the middle. The CDR3 consists of 13 residues. The germline V gene encodes CDR1 LGHNA and CDR2 YNFKEQ. CDR3 nucleotide sequence: TGTGCCAGCAGTTCTTGGAGCAATCAGCCCCAGCATTTT. This gives the protein CASSSWSNQPQHF.